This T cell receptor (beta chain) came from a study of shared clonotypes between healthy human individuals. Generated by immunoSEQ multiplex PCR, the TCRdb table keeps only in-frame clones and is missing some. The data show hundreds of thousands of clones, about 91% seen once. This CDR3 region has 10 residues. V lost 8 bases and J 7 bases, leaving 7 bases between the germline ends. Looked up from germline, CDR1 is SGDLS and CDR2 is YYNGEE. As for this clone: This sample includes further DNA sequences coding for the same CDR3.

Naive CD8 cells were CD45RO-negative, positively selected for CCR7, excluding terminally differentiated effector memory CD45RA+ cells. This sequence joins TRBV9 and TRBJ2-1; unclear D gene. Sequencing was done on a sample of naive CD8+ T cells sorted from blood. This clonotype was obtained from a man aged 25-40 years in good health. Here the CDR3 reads CASAGNEQFF. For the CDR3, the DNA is TGTGCCAGTGCAGGAAATGAGCAGTTCTTC.